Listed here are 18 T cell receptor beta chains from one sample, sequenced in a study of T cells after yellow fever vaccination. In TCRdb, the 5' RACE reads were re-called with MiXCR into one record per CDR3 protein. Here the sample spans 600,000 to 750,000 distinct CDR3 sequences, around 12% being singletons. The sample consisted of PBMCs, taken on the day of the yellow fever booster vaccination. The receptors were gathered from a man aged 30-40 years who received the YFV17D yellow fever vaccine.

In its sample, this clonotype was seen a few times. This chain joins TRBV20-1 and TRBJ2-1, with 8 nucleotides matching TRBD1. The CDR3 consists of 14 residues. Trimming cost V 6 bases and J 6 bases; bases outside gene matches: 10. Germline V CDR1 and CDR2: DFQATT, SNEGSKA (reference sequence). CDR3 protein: CSALRTTGVNEQFF. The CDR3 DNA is TGCAGTGCCCTCCGGACGACAGGGGTCAATGAGCAGTTCTTC.

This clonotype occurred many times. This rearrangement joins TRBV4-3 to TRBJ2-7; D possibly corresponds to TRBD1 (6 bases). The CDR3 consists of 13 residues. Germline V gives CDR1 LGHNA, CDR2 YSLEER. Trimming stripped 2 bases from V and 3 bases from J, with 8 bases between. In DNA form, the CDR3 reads TGCGCCAGCAGCCAATGGGACAACTACGAGCAGTACTTC. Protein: CASSQWDNYEQYF.

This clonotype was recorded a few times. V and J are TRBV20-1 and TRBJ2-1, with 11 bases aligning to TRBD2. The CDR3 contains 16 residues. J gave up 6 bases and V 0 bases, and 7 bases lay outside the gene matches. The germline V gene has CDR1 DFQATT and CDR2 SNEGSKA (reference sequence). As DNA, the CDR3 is TGCAGTGCTAGAGATCTTAGCGGGAGGGCCCGCAATGAGCAGTTCTTC. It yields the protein CSARDLSGRARNEQFF.

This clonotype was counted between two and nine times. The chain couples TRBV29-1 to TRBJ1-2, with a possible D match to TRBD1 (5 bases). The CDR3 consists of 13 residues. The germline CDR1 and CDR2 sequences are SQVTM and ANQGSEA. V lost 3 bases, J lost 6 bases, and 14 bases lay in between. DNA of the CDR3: TGCAGCGTTGAGCGGCAGGGAAACCATGGCTACACCTTC. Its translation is CSVERQGNHGYTF.

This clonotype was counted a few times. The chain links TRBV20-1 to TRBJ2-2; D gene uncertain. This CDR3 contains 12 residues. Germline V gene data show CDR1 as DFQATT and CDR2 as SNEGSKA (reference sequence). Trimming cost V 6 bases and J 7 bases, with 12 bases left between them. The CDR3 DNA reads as TGCAGTGCAAACAATCCCGACGGGGAGCTGTTTTTT. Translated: CSANNPDGELFF.

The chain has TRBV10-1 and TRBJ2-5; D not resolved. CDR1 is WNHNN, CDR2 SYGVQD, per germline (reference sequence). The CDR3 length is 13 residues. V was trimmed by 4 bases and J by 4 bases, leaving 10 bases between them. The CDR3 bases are TGCGCCAGCAGTGCAAGCAATTCAGAGACCCAGTACTTC. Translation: CASSASNSETQYF.

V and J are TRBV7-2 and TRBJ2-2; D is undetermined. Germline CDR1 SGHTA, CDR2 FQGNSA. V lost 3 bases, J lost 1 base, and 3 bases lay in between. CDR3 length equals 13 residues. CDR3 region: CASSFMNTGELFF. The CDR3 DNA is TGTGCCAGCAGCTTCATGAACACCGGGGAGCTGTTTTTT.

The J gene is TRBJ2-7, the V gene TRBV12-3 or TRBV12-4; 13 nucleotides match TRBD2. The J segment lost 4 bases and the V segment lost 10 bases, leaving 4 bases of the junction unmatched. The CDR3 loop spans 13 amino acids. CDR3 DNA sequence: TGTGCCACCGGGACTAGCGGGATTTACGAGCAGTACTTC. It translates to CATGTSGIYEQYF.

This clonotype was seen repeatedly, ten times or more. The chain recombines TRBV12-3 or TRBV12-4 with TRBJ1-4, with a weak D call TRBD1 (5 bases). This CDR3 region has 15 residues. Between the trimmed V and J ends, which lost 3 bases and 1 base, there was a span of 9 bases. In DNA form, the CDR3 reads TGTGCCAGCAGTTTGCAGGGCCTAACTAATGAAAAACTGTTTTTT. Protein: CASSLQGLTNEKLFF.

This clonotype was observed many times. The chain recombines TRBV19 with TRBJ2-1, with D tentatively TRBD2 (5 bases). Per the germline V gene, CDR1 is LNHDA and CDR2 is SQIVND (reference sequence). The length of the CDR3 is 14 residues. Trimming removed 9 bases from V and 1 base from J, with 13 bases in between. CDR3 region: CASGRTFSYNEQFF. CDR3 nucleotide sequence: TGTGCCAGCGGCAGGACTTTTTCCTACAATGAGCAGTTCTTC.

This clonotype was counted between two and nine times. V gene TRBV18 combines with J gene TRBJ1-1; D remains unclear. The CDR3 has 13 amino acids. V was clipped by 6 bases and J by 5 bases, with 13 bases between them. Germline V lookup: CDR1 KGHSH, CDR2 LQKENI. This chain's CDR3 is CASSEGIRTEAFF. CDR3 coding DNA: TGTGCCAGCTCCGAGGGTATTCGGACTGAAGCTTTCTTT.

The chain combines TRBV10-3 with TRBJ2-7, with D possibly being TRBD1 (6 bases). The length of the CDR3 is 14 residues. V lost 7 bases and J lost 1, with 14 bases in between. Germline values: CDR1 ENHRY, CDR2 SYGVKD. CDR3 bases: TGTGCCATCAAGGACAGAAGCGAATCCTACGAGCAGTACTTC. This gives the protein CAIKDRSESYEQYF.

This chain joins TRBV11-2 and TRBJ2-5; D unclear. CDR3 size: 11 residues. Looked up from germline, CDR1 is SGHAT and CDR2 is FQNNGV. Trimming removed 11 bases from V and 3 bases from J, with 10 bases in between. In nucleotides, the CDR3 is TGTGCCTGCGCCCTCAAAGAGACCCAGTACTTC. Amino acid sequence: CACALKETQYF.

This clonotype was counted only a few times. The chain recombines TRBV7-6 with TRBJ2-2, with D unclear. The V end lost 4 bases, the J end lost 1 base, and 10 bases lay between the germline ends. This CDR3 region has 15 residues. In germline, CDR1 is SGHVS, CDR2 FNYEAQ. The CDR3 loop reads CASSSRIQNTGELFF. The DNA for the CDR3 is TGTGCCAGCAGCTCAAGGATACAGAACACCGGGGAGCTGTTTTTT.

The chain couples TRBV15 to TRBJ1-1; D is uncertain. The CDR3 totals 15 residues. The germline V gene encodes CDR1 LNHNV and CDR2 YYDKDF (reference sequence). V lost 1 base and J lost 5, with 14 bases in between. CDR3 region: CATSRAMRRRTEAFF. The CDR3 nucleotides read TGTGCCACCAGCAGAGCGATGAGAAGGAGAACTGAAGCTTTCTTT. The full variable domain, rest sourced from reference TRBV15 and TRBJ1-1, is DAMVIQNPRYQVTQFGKPVTLSCSQTLNHNVMYWYQQKSSQAPKLLFHYYDKDFNNEADTPDNFQSRRPNTSFCFLDIRSPGLGDTAMYLCATSRAMRRRTEAFFGQGTRLTVV.

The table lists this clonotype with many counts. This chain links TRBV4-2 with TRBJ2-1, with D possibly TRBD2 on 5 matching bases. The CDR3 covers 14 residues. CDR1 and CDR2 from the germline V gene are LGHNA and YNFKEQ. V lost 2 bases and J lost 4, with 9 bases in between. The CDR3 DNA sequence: TGTGCCAGCAGCCAACTAACTAGTTACAATGAGCAGTTCTTC. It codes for CASSQLTSYNEQFF.

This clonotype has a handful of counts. The CDR3 coding sequence is TGTGCCAGCAGTTTAGGGGCAGACCAGCCCCAGCATTTT. Its protein is CASSLGADQPQHF. The chain employs TRBV12-3 or TRBV12-4 and TRBJ1-5; D is unclear. Trimming stripped 1 base from V and 7 bases from J, with 8 bases between. This CDR3 has 13 amino acids.

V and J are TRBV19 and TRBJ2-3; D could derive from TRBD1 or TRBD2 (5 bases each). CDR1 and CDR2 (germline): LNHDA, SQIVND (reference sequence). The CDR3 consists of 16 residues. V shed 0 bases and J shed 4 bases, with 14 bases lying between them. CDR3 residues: CASSIDGTSSADTQYF. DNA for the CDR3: TGTGCCAGTAGTATAGATGGGACCAGCAGCGCAGATACGCAGTATTTT.